This TCR beta chain was recovered during a study of post-analysis software for immune sequencing data. Study as a whole: Relapsing-remitting, secondary progressive and progressive-relapsing courses of multiple sclerosis were included.

Unique molecular identifiers were carried by the TCR beta cDNA libraries. With about 0.85 to 10 million T cells as the source, approximately 500,000 cDNA molecules resulted. TCRdb processed the PCR reads anew with MiXCR; each CDR3 protein has one entry. There are some 690,000 distinct CDR3 sequences in the sample; 55% to 60% occur only once, and approximately 10% lies in the top ten. Regarding this clonotype: The antigen is undetermined.

Study-level results: The F measure placed samples prepared in the same batch into strongly shared clusters. Multiple sclerosis was associated with a significant reduction in normalized Chao1 diversity relative to controls.

The sequenced material came from blood. The TCR originated in a girl aged 2 to 10 with multiple sclerosis.

CDR3 protein: CASSQVLVFNEQFF. The CDR3 DNA is TGCGCCAGCAGCCAAGTTCTAGTTTTCAATGAGCAGTTCTTC. The genes are TRBV4-1 and TRBJ2-1; D unresolved. The CDR3 runs to 14 residues. Germline-derived CDR1 and CDR2 are MGHRA and YSYEKL. Trimming took 1 base from V and 6 from J, leaving 10 bases between them.